This T cell receptor beta chain was retrieved from a study of blood T cell repertoires in COVID-19. Turning to the study itself: Samples of COVID-19 (acute and convalescent) were obtained from the United States, Italy and Spain.

Membership in each cohort depended on participant-reported clinical history. This clone was counted a few times. Sequencing was performed with immunoSEQ multiplex PCR; in TCRdb, only in-frame clones are kept and a portion is missing. The sample holds approximately 250,000 clones, around 89% seen once. This CDR3 contains 15 residues. Trimming left V 0 bases short and J 4 bases short, with 9 bases between. CDR1 LGHNA and CDR2 YSLEER come from the germline V gene. The V gene is TRBV4-3, the J gene TRBJ2-2, with TRBD1 as a possible D gene (6 bases). This clonotype originated in an older woman in a cohort exposed to, infected with or recovered from COVID-19 (not recorded which). The specimen sequenced was PBMCs or T cells enriched from blood (not recorded which). CDR3 amino acids: CASSQETGRTGELFF. The CDR3 DNA is TGCGCCAGCAGCCAAGAAACAGGGCGCACCGGGGAGCTGTTTTTT.